This T cell receptor (beta chain) emerged from a study of cytomegalovirus exposure and HLA in healthy donors. Points from the study as a whole: Productive status was seen about 90% or about 30% of the time for most TCR beta V segments in an earlier analysis. Three of the chains that were CMV-associated were confirmed in vitro to be specific for CMV antigens.

As regards this clone: Its cognate antigen is unknown.

PCR was performed using 60 Vbeta and 13 Jbeta primers. Sequencing was performed with immunoSEQ multiplex PCR; in TCRdb, only in-frame clones are kept and a portion is missing. The repertoire holds 150,000 to 200,000 clones, with 80% as singletons. The CDR3 is 15 amino acids. Losses at the gene ends were 5 bases for V and 4 bases for J; bases not matched to a gene: 9. Germline lookup yields CDR1 MGHDK and CDR2 SYGVNS. The material sequenced was PBMCs. This TCR was recovered from a man aged 30-40 years in good health and CMV-seronegative. The V gene is TRBV25-1, the J gene TRBJ1-1, with 8 bases identical to TRBD1. The CDR3 region has the DNA TGTGCCAGCAGTTCTTGGACAGGGCGAAGCACTGAAGCTTTCTTT. As protein: CASSSWTGRSTEAFF.